Sequencing of this T cell receptor beta chain was carried out in a study of T cell responses to AZD1222 COVID-19 vaccine. Study-level points and caveats: Baseline seropositives among AZD1222 recipients totaled only 5 to 7. Spike regions recognized by vaccine-associated CD4 TCRs spanned the protein, led by 160-218 and 743-854.

Some clones are missing from TCRdb's copy, which holds only in-frame ones; the method was immunoSEQ multiplex PCR. The sample includes approximately 130,000 clones, approximately 93% of them seen just once. The CDR3 runs to 17 residues. Germline CDR1 and CDR2: MNHNS and SASEGT. Trimming at V came to 4 bases and at J to 5 bases, leaving 13 bases not matched to a gene. About this clone itself: Its antigen remains unknown.

V is TRBV6-1 and J is TRBJ2-3, with 9 bases identical to TRBD2. This clonotype was sampled from an adult in good health. The sequencing here drew on peripheral blood, taken on day 0 of AZD1222 vaccination. The CDR3 coding sequence is TGTGCCAGCAGTGTATCTTCATTAGCGGGAGCGGGAGATACGCAGTATTTT. Its translation: CASSVSSLAGAGDTQYF.